The source of this TCR beta chain is a study of blood T cell repertoires in COVID-19. Study in general: Specimens from acute and convalescent COVID-19 originated in the United States, Italy and Spain. Nucleic acid was either cDNA or gDNA, and it came from T cells, B-cell-depleted T cells, or PBMCs.

This clone was seen more than once but under ten times. Authors' analysis steps: By means of reference gene primer amplification, nucleated cell counts were estimated. Produced via immunoSEQ multiplex PCR; TCRdb's table is partial and in-frame only. The V and J calls and clone size come from that table; D and trimming were worked out from the DNA. The profile shows roughly 270,000 clones, around 85% of them singletons. This CDR3 is built from 14 residues. Germline values: CDR1 SGDLS, CDR2 YYNGEE. V was pared by 3 bases and J by 4 bases, with 2 bases of the junction left unmatched. V usage is TRBV9 and J usage is TRBJ1-5, with 9 bases lining up with TRBD1. What was sequenced was peripheral blood. The origin of this receptor is a man in his fifties with active or convalescent COVID-19. The CDR3 bases are TGTGCCAGCAGCGCGGGACAGGGAAATCAGCCCCAGCATTTT. Translation gives CASSAGQGNQPQHF.